This passage covers 23 T cell receptor beta chains from one sample sequenced in a study of control samples from healthy donors and cancer patients. The table came from immunoSEQ multiplex PCR; TCRdb's copy has only in-frame clones and leaves some out. The table records 100,000 to 150,000 clones, approximately 90% of them present only once. Sequencing input: blood. These receptors originate from a man younger than 35 in good health.

The chain combines TRBV27 with TRBJ2-3; the match to TRBD2 covers 11 bases. Germline trimming cut 5 bases from V and 0 bases from J; bases unmatched to any gene: 13. CDR3 length: 19 residues. Germline V CDR1 and CDR2: MNHEY, SMNVEV (reference sequence). The CDR3 DNA is TGTGCCAGCAGTCCCGTACTAGCGGGGGCGGGATTTAGCACAGATACGCAGTATTTT. Protein product: CASSPVLAGAGFSTDTQYF.

The chain combines TRBV5-4 with TRBJ2-3; 10 bases fit TRBD2. The CDR3 consists of 16 residues. From germline, CDR1 is SGHNT and CDR2 YYREEE (reference sequence). V dropped 2 bases and J dropped 2; count of bases not matched to a gene: 5. The CDR3 region has the DNA TGTGCCAGCAGCTTAAGCGGGGGGGATCTCACAGATACGCAGTATTTT. Translating it yields CASSLSGGDLTDTQYF.

The chain recombines TRBV9 with TRBJ1-2; unclear D gene. Germline-derived CDR1 and CDR2 are SGDLS and YYNGEE. V was cut by 0 bases and J by 2 bases, with 14 bases left in between. The CDR3 runs to 16 residues. The CDR3 reads CASSVGGSRRNYGYTF. The CDR3 DNA reads TGTGCCAGCAGCGTAGGTGGGAGTCGCCGAAACTATGGCTACACCTTC.

V is TRBV7-9 and J is TRBJ2-7; D gene uncertain. This CDR3 has 12 residues. The germline gives CDR1 SEHNR, CDR2 FQNEAQ (reference sequence). The ends were cut back, 5 bases at V and 4 bases at J, with 9 bases in the middle. CDR3 bases: TGTGCCAGCAGCGAGACACTTTACGAGCAGTACTTC. This gives the protein CASSETLYEQYF.

The V gene is TRBV9, the J gene TRBJ2-7; the match to TRBD2 covers 9 bases. The germline CDR1 and CDR2 sequences are SGDLS and YYNGEE. This CDR3 spans 14 amino acids. Unmatched junction bases numbered 9, after V lost 4 bases and J lost 7 bases. CDR3 DNA: TGTGCCAGCAGCCAGCAGACTAGCGGCGGGGAGCAGTACTTC. It specifies CASSQQTSGGEQYF.

This clone was observed a few times. Other DNA sequences in this sample translate to the same CDR3. The rearrangement uses TRBV18 and TRBJ2-2; no clear D gene. The CDR3 contains 12 residues. With 6 bases removed from V and 3 bases from J, the gap between germline ends came to 5 bases. CDR1 and CDR2 (germline): KGHSH, LQKENI. CDR3 loop: CASSPDTGELFF. The CDR3 DNA follows: TGTGCCAGCTCTCCCGACACCGGGGAGCTGTTTTTT.

V is TRBV30 and J is TRBJ1-3; D is ambiguous. Germline-derived CDR1 and CDR2 are GTSNPN and SVGIG (reference sequence). Trimming removed 3 bases at V and 4 bases at J, with 4 bases between. CDR3 length equals 11 residues. CDR3 residues: CAWRWGNTIYF. The CDR3, as DNA: TGTGCCTGGAGGTGGGGAAACACCATATATTTT.

This chain connects TRBV21-1 to TRBJ2-3; the table's D call TRBD2 went unverified against the DNA. TRBV21-1 is a recognized pseudogene. The CDR3 runs 17 residues. As DNA, the CDR3 is TGTGCCAGCAGCAAATTAGAAACACTACCCAAAACAGATACGCAGTATTTT. This translates into CASSKLETLPKTDTQYF.

V and J are TRBV7-9 and TRBJ2-5, with 8 bases lining up with TRBD2. V shed 6 bases, J shed 5 bases, and the junction held 11 bases outside the gene matches. CDR1 is SEHNR, CDR2 FQNEAQ, per germline (reference sequence). This CDR3 is 15 amino acids long. The DNA of the CDR3 is TGTGCCAGCAGTACCCCCGGGACTAGAGGCGAGACCCAGTACTTC. Translating it yields CASSTPGTRGETQYF.

CDR3 in amino acids: CASRSTSGGRQITDTQYF. CDR3 coding DNA: TGTGCCAGCAGATCAACTAGCGGGGGTCGACAAATAACAGATACGCAGTATTTT. The chain is built from TRBV11-2 and TRBJ2-3; TRBD2 agrees at 11 bases. Losses at the gene ends were 6 bases for V and 3 bases for J; bases not matched to a gene: 14. Germline CDR1 is SGHAT and CDR2 is FQNNGV. CDR3 length equals 18 residues. The full variable domain, with the rest looked up from reference TRBV11-2 and TRBJ2-3, is EAGVAQSPRYKIIEKRQSVAFWCNPISGHATLYWYQQILGQGPKLLIQFQNNGVVDDSQLPKDRFSAERLKGVDSTLKIQPAKLEDSAVYLCASRSTSGGRQITDTQYFGPGTRLTVL.

The V and J genes are TRBV12-3 or TRBV12-4 and TRBJ2-3; a possible D gene is TRBD2 (6 bases). CDR3 length: 13 amino acids. V was shortened by 10 bases and J by 4 bases, with 15 bases between the two germline ends. The CDR3 DNA reads TGTGCCACCGGATGGGGGGAAGCAGATACGCAGTATTTT. Encoded protein: CATGWGEADTQYF.

The DNA for the CDR3 is TGTGCCAGCAGTGAGACCCGCTTGAGCAATCAGCCCCAGCATTTT. Residues: CASSETRLSNQPQHF. This chain joins TRBV2 and TRBJ1-5; D uncertain. V lost 3 bases, J lost 1 base, and 10 bases lay in between. In germline, CDR1 is SNHLY, CDR2 FYNNEI. The CDR3 is 15 residues long.

V usage is TRBV6-5 and J usage is TRBJ2-7; either TRBD1 or TRBD2 may fit D (5 bases each). V lost 7 bases and J lost 2, with 18 bases in between. The CDR3 is 15 amino acids. Germline V gene data show CDR1 as MNHEY and CDR2 as SVGAGI. CDR3 nucleotides: TGTGCCAGCATGAAATCCGGGACGCTGGCCTACGAGCAGTACTTC. Translating it yields CASMKSGTLAYEQYF.

The CDR3 loop is CASSVAGSHGYTF. The DNA for the CDR3 is TGTGCCAGCAGCGTAGCTGGCAGCCATGGCTACACCTTC. V gene TRBV9 combines with J gene TRBJ1-2; D gene ambiguous. Germline CDR1 is SGDLS and CDR2 is YYNGEE. Trimming cost V 0 bases and J 6 bases, with 9 bases left between them. The CDR3 has 13 residues.

Only a few counts were recorded for this clone. The chain carries TRBV6-1 and TRBJ2-4, with 7 bases lining up with TRBD1. V lost 0 bases, J lost 12 bases, and 11 bases stayed unmatched. The CDR3 extends over 15 amino acids. The V gene's germline CDR1 is MNHNS and CDR2 SASEGT. The CDR3 DNA is TGTGCCAGCAGTGAAGCGCAGGGGACAGCCCATGATCAGTACTTC. Its protein is CASSEAQGTAHDQYF.

J is TRBJ2-3 and V is TRBV9; 14 positions match TRBD2. This CDR3 region has 17 residues. Germline V gene lookup returns CDR1 SGDLS and CDR2 YYNGEE. J lost 1 base, V lost 4 bases, and 5 bases had no gene match. CDR3 residues: CASSRGLAGGGTDTQYF. CDR3 nucleotide sequence: TGTGCCAGCAGCCGAGGACTAGCGGGGGGCGGCACAGATACGCAGTATTTT.

The V call is TRBV25-1, the J call TRBJ1-5, with D perhaps TRBD1 (5 bases). CDR3 length equals 16 residues. Germline values: CDR1 MGHDK, CDR2 SYGVNS. With 6 bases removed from V and 3 bases from J, the gap between germline ends came to 18 bases. CDR3 region: CASSRPGEAYNQPQHF. In DNA form, the CDR3 reads TGTGCCAGCAGCCGTCCGGGGGAAGCTTACAATCAGCCCCAGCATTTT.

The rearrangement joins TRBV2 to TRBJ1-5; weak D call: TRBD1 (5 bases). The length of the CDR3 is 15 residues. V lost 6 bases to trimming and J lost 7 bases, with 19 bases between them. CDR1 and CDR2 from the germline V gene are SNHLY and FYNNEI. The CDR3, as DNA: TGTGCCAGCAGCTTAACGGGAGGGGTAGAGCAGCCCCAGCATTTT. Residues: CASSLTGGVEQPQHF. The whole variable domain, filled in from reference TRBV2 and TRBJ1-5, reads EPEVTQTPSHQVTQMGQEVILRCVPISNHLYFYWYRQILGQKVEFLVSFYNNEISEKSEIFDDQFSVERPDGSNFTLKIRSTKLEDSAMYFCASSLTGGVEQPQHFGDGTRLSIL.

CDR3 region: CASSYDTGTANTEAFF. In DNA, the CDR3 is TGTGCCAGCAGCTATGACACCGGGACAGCGAACACTGAAGCTTTCTTT. V usage is TRBV5-4 and J usage is TRBJ1-1; 7 nucleotides line up with TRBD1. This CDR3 has 16 residues. After removal of 3 bases from V and 1 base from J, the junction contained 9 bases not matched to a gene. Germline values: CDR1 SGHNT, CDR2 YYREEE (reference sequence).

DNA of the CDR3: TGTGCCAGCAGTGAAATAACGGGGGGTGGTGAGCAGTTCTTC. It encodes CASSEITGGGEQFF. This sequence joins TRBV6-1 and TRBJ2-1, with 7 bases fitting TRBD2. The CDR3 covers 14 residues. The trim removed 2 bases at V and 9 bases at J, leaving 7 bases unmatched. CDR1 and CDR2 from the germline V gene are MNHNS and SASEGT.

V gene TRBV5-1 combines with J gene TRBJ1-2; 7 bases fit TRBD1. Germline CDR1 SGHRS, CDR2 YFSETQ. The junction had 2 bases not matched to a gene; V was cut back by 0 bases and J by 0 bases. This CDR3 is 15 amino acids long. Here the CDR3 reads CASSLEGGPNYGYTF. The CDR3 DNA reads as TGCGCCAGCAGCTTGGAAGGGGGCCCTAACTATGGCTACACCTTC.

The chain employs TRBV4-1 and TRBJ2-7; D remains unclear. The length of the CDR3 is 16 residues. V gave up 0 bases and J gave up 2 bases, with 14 bases separating them. The germline V gene has CDR1 MGHRA and CDR2 YSYEKL. The CDR3 region is CASSQEPAADTYEQYF. As DNA, the CDR3 is TGCGCCAGCAGCCAAGAGCCCGCTGCGGATACCTACGAGCAGTACTTC.

The rearrangement links TRBV11-2 to TRBJ2-7; no definite D call. CDR3 length equals 12 residues. Germline CDR1 and CDR2: SGHAT and FQNNGV. V was pared by 1 base and J by 5 bases, with 6 bases between. This chain's CDR3 is CASSLVDDEQYF. The CDR3 DNA is TGTGCCAGCAGCTTAGTGGACGACGAGCAGTACTTC.